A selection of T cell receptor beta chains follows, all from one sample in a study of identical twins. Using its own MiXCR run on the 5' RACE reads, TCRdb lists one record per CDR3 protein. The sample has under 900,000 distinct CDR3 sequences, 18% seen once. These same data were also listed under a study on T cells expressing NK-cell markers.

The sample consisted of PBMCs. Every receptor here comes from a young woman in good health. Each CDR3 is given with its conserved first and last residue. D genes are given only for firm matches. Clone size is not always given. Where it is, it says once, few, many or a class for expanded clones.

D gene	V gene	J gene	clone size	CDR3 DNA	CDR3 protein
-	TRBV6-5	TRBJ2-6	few	TGTGCCAGCAGTTACGGGGCGTTTGACTCTGGGGCCAACGTCCTGACTTTC	CASSYGAFDSGANVLTF
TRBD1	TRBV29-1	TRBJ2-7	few	TGCAGCGTTGAGAACTGGACAGGGGTAACCTACGAGCAGTACTTC	CSVENWTGVTYEQYF
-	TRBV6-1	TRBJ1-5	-	TGTGCCAGCAGTGAGGGCACCCTGGGCAATCAGCCCCAGCATTTT	CASSEGTLGNQPQHF
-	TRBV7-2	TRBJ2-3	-	TGTGCCAGCAGCTCGGCATCAGATACGCAGTATTTT	CASSSASDTQYF
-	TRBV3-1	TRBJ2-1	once	TGTGCCAGCAGCCCACGTAGGGGTGGCAACAATGAGCAGTTCTTC	CASSPRRGGNNEQFF
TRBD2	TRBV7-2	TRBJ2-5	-	TGTGCCAGCAGCCGGACTAGCGGAACTCAAAACGCCCAGTACTTC	CASSRTSGTQNAQYF
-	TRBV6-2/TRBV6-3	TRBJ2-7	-	TGTGCCAGCAGCTTGAGGACAGAAGGGTACGAGCAGTACTTC	CASSLRTEGYEQYF
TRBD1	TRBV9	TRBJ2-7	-	TGTGCCAGCAGCGTACTAGGGACAGGCGACGAGCAGTACTTC	CASSVLGTGDEQYF
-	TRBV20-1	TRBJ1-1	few	TGCAGTGCTAGAGACTGGATAATAGGAGGGCTTGCTTTCTTT	CSARDWIIGGLAFF
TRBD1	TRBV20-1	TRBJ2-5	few	TGCAGTGCTAGAGGACATCGTGGGACAGGGAGAGAGACCCAGTACTTC	CSARGHRGTGRETQYF
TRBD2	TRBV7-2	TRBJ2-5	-	TGTGCCAGCAGCTTAGCGAGACTAGCGGGCTATGAGACCCAGTACTTC	CASSLARLAGYETQYF
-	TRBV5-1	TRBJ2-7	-	TGCGCCAGCAGAAGTACCTACGAGCAGTACTTC	CASRSTYEQYF
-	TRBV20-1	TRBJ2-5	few	TGCAGTGCTCCGGGGAAGGAGACCCAGTACTTC	CSAPGKETQYF
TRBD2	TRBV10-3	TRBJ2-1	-	TGTGCCATCACGGGGGTTGGGGAGGGTGAGCAGTTCTTC	CAITGVGEGEQFF
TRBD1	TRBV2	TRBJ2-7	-	TGTGCCAGCAGGTGGGACAGGGGGGCCCCCTACGAGCAGTACTTC	CASRWDRGAPYEQYF
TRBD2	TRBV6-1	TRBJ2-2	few	TGTGCCAGCAGTAGGACTAGCTTTAACACCGGGGAGCTGTTTTTT	CASSRTSFNTGELFF
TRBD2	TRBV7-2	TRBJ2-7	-	TGTGCCAGCAGCTCCTTAGCGGGAGAGCAGTACTTC	CASSSLAGEQYF
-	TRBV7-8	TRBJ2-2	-	TGTGCCAGCAGCCCCCAGGGGCACACCGGGGAGCTGTTTTTT	CASSPQGHTGELFF
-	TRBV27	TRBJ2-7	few	TGTGCCAGCAAGAGGACTACAGGGGAATACTACGAGCAGTACTTC	CASKRTTGEYYEQYF
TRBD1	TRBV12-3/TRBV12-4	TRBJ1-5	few	TGTGCCAGCAGATTAGGACAGGGTCTGGTTAGTCAGCCCCAGCATTTT	CASRLGQGLVSQPQHF
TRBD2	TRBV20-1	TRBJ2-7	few	TGCAGTGCTAGAGAGTTAGCGGGGGATGTCTACGAGCAGTACTTC	CSARELAGDVYEQYF
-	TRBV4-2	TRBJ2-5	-	TGTGCCAGCAGCCAGACCACAACGTACCAAGAGACCCAGTACTTC	CASSQTTTYQETQYF
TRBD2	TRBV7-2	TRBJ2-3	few	TGTGCCAGCAGCCGGGACTATTCCACAGATACGCAGTATTTT	CASSRDYSTDTQYF
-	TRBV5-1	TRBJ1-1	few	TGCGCCAGCAGCTTATCACCCGGGTCCAACACTGAAGCTTTCTTT	CASSLSPGSNTEAFF
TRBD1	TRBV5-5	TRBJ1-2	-	TGTGCCAGCAGCTGGGGACAGGGAAGTAACTATGGCTACACCTTC	CASSWGQGSNYGYTF
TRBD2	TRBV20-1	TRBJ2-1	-	TGCAGTGCTAGACCGGGGACTAGCGGGGTTATCGGTGAGCAGTTCTTC	CSARPGTSGVIGEQFF
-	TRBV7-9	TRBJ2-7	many	TGTGCCAGCAGCTTAAGCCGACGCTACGAGCAGTACTTC	CASSLSRRYEQYF
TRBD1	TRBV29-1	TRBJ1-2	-	TGCAGCGCGGCGGGACAGGGGCATGGCTACACCTTC	CSAAGQGHGYTF
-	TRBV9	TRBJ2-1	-	TGTGCCAGCAGCTTACTAGAATACGAGCAGTTCTTC	CASSLLEYEQFF
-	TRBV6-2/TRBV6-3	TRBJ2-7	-	TGTGCCAGCAGGGCGCCGGGGCGGTACGAGCAGTACTTC	CASRAPGRYEQYF
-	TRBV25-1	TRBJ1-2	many	TGTGCCAGCAGTCTGGGTCTGGGCTATGGCTACACCTTC	CASSLGLGYGYTF
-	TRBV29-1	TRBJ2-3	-	TGCAGCGTTGAAGATGATCCAGATACGCAGTATTTT	CSVEDDPDTQYF
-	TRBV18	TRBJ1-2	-	TGTGCCAGCTCACCACCGGGGGATTCCTATGGCTACACCTTC	CASSPPGDSYGYTF
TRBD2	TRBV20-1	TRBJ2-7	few	TGCAGTGCTAAGGGACTAGCGGGGTTTTACGAGCAGTACTTC	CSAKGLAGFYEQYF
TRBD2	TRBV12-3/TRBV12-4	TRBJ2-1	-	TGTGCCAGCAAACCTACTAGCGACTACAATGAGCAGTTCTTC	CASKPTSDYNEQFF
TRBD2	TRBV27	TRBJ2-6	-	TGTGCCAGGGGGGGGTCGGGCGGGGCCAACGTCCTGACTTTC	CARGGSGGANVLTF